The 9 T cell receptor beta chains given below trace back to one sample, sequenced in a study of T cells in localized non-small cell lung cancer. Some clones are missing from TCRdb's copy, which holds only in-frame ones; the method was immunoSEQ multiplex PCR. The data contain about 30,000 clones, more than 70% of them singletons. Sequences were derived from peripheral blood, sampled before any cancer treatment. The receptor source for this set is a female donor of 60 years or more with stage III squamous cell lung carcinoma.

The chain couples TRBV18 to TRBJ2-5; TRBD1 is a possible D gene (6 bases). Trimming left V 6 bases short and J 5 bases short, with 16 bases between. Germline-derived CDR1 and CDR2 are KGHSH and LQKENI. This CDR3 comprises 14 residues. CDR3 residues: CASSQLKGVETQYF. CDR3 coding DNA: TGTGCCAGCTCCCAATTGAAGGGGGTTGAGACCCAGTACTTC.

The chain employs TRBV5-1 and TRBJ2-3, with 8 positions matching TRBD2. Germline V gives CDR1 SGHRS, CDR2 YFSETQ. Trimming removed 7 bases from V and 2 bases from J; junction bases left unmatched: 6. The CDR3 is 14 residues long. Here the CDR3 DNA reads TGCGCCAGCGGATCTAGCGGGTACACAGATACGCAGTATTTT. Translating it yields CASGSSGYTDTQYF.

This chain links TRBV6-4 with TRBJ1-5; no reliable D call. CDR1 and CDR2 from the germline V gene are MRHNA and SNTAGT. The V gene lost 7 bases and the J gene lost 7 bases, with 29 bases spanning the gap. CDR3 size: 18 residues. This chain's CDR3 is CASKLLQTGINPTQPQHF. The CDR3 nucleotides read TGTGCCAGCAAACTACTCCAGACCGGGATCAACCCGACCCAGCCCCAGCATTTT.

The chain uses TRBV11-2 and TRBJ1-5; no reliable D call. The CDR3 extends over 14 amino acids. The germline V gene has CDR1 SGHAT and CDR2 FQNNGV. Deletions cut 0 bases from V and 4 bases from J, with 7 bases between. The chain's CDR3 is CASSLDRLNQPQHF. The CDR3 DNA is TGTGCCAGCAGCTTAGACAGGCTGAATCAGCCCCAGCATTTT.

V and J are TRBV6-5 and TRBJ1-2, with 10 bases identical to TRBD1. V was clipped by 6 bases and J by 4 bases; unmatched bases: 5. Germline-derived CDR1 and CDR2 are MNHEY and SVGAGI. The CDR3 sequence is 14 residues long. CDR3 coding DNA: TGTGCCAGCAGCCTGACAGGGGGCGGCTATGGCTACACCTTC. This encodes CASSLTGGGYGYTF.

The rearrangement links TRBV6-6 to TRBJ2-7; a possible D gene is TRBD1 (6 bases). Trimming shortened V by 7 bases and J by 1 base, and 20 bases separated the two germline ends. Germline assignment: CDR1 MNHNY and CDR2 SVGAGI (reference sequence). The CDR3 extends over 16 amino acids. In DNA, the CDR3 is TGTGCCAGCATTTATTCTTCAGGGGAAGGTTCCTACGAGCAGTACTTC. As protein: CASIYSSGEGSYEQYF.

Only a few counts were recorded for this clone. The CDR3 nucleotides are TGTGCCAGCAGTTTATGGGGCAGGGGGCAAGAGACCCAGTACTTC. It encodes CASSLWGRGQETQYF. V and J are TRBV28 and TRBJ2-5; 7 nucleotides line up with TRBD1. The CDR3 sequence is 15 residues long. Looked up from germline, CDR1 is MDHEN and CDR2 is SYDVKM. Trimming took 0 bases from V and 2 from J; bases not matched to a gene: 3.

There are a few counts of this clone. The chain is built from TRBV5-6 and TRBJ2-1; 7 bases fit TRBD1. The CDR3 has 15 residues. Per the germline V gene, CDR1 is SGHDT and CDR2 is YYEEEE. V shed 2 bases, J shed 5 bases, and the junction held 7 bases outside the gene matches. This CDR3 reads CASSFYGQGDNEQFF. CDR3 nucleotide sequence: TGTGCCAGCAGCTTCTACGGTCAGGGGGACAATGAGCAGTTCTTC.

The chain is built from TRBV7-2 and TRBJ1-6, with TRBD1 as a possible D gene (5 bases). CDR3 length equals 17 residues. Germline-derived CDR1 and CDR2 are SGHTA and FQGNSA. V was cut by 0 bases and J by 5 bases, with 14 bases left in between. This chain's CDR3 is CASSLALYRTHNSPLHF. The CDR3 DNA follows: TGTGCCAGCAGCTTAGCGCTTTATCGGACACATAATTCACCCCTCCACTTT.